The entry below describes one TCR beta chain. What it recognizes is unknown. Sequencing used immunoSEQ multiplex PCR; TCRdb keeps in-frame clones, though not all of them. The data contain around 250,000 clones, around 88% of them seen just once; the ten biggest clones take up roughly 3%. V was trimmed by 2 bases and J by 5 bases, leaving 15 bases between them. The CDR3 sequence is 15 residues long. CDR1 MNHEY and CDR2 SVGEGT come from the germline V gene. This sample is part of a study of Ad26.COV2.S vaccination and SARS-CoV-2 variants. On the study more broadly: Donor got 5x10^10 or 1x10^11 viral particles of Ad26.COV2.S. Study-wide results and caveats: Assessments of TCR breadth and depth may have underestimated the total T cell responses.

The treatment here: about 20 received Ad26.COV2.S at low or high dose, single or two shots; about five received placebo; per-sample allocation not given. Following the first vaccine or placebo injection, samples were taken on day 63. The vaccine antigen was prefusion-stabilized Wuhan SARS-CoV-2 spike. V usage is TRBV6-2 or TRBV6-3 and J usage is TRBJ2-5; possibly TRBD1 for D (6 bases). This specimen was peripheral blood, taken in a trial of Ad26.COV2.S vaccine versus placebo. The TCR comes from a person aged 18-65 years who received the Ad26.COV2.S COVID-19 vaccine or a placebo. DNA for the CDR3: TGTGCCAGCAGTTACCCCGCGACAGGTATGGAGACCCAGTACTTC. Encoded protein: CASSYPATGMETQYF.